This T cell receptor beta chain was retrieved from a study of blood T cell repertoires in COVID-19. Trimming removed 3 bases from V and 10 bases from J; junction bases left unmatched: 20. The CDR3 totals 20 residues. Per germline, CDR1 MDHEN and CDR2 SYDVKM. Clones were read by immunoSEQ multiplex PCR, and TCRdb kept only the in-frame ones, dropping some. The sample has about 78,000 clones, roughly 88% seen once. The source is a man between 65 and 80 years old with active or convalescent COVID-19. The sequenced sample consisted of peripheral blood. The J gene is TRBJ2-1, the V gene TRBV28; 14 bases align to TRBD2. In DNA, the CDR3 is TGTGCCAGCAGTTTCCCCTCGTTACCCCCGGGACTAGCGGGAGTTGGGGAGCAGTTCTTC. It encodes CASSFPSLPPGLAGVGEQFF. Variable domain in full (rest from reference TRBV28 and TRBJ2-1): DVKVTQSSRYLVKRTGEKVFLECVQDMDHENMFWYRQDPGLGLRLIYFSYDVKMKEKGDIPEGYSVSREKKERFSLILESASTNQTSMYLCASSFPSLPPGLAGVGEQFFGPGTRLTVL.